This T cell receptor (beta chain) was identified during a study of T cell responses to AZD1222 COVID-19 vaccine. Study-wide results and caveats: Unmutated variant regions reportedly attract nearly half of all spike-specific TCRs.

Comments on this clone: Antigen specificity is unknown.

The repertoire was sequenced with immunoSEQ multiplex PCR; TCRdb's copy has only in-frame clones and lacks some. This sample yields some 150,000 clones, of which around nine tenths are seen a single time; about 3% belongs to the top ten. The CDR3 is 19 residues long. Germline CDR1 and CDR2: SGHAT and FQNNGV. The V and J ends lost 1 base and 1 base, in that order; junction bases with no gene match: 11. This chain links TRBV11-2 with TRBJ2-2, with TRBD1 matching 8 bases. This receptor was taken from an adult in good health. The sequencing here drew on peripheral blood, taken on day 0 of MenACWY control vaccination. CDR3 bases: TGTGCCAGCAGCTTAGTTTCGAGCTTGGGACAGGAGAACACCGGGGAGCTGTTTTTT. Protein product: CASSLVSSLGQENTGELFF. Full variable domain (outside the CDR3, taken from reference TRBV11-2 and TRBJ2-2): EAGVAQSPRYKIIEKRQSVAFWCNPISGHATLYWYQQILGQGPKLLIQFQNNGVVDDSQLPKDRFSAERLKGVDSTLKIQPAKLEDSAVYLCASSLVSSLGQENTGELFFGEGSRLTVL.